The clone carrying this TCR beta chain was observed at least ten times. TCRdb passed the 5' RACE reads through MiXCR, listing each CDR3 protein once. The sample gives about 30,000 distinct CDR3 sequences, 4.4% of which show up once; around half is in the top ten. This entry comes from a study of T cells after yellow fever vaccination. This CDR3 region has 13 residues. CDR1 is SQVTM and CDR2 is ANQGSEA in the germline V gene. Trimming took off 7 bases at V and 1 base at J, with 10 bases between the two ends. The chain has TRBV29-1 and TRBJ2-2, with unresolved D. This TCR was sampled from a man aged 25 to 45 who received the YFV17D yellow fever vaccine. The specimen comprised CD8+ T cells sorted from PBMCs, sampled 5 days after the yellow fever booster vaccination. CDR3 DNA: TGCAGCGGGGTTGCGCTGAACACCGGGGAGCTGTTTTTT. Translation gives CSGVALNTGELFF.